These 30 T cell receptor beta chains were sequenced from one sample in a study of T cells in Graves' hyperthyroidism and ophthalmopathy. TCR beta CDR3 regions were amplified from RNA. A first-round RT-PCR of the TCR CDR3 used the HTBI primer set. TCRdb analysed the multiplex PCR reads with MiXCR anew, one entry per CDR3 protein. The sample holds fewer than 650,000 distinct CDR3 sequences; approximately 15% are singletons and the top ten take about 5.8%. Source material: blood. The receptors originated from a woman between 25 and 40 years old with Graves' hyperthyroidism that later progressed to Graves' ophthalmopathy.

This clonotype occurred a few times. The junction differs from germline at one of its ends, possibly a read error. The chain is built from TRBV10-3 and TRBJ2-1; TRBD2 matches 7 bases. Germline CDR1 reads ENHRY; CDR2 reads SYGVKD. The length of the CDR3 is 15 residues. This CDR3 reads CATSESSGVTNEQFF. DNA of the CDR3: TGTGCCACCAGTGAGTCTAGCGGTGTCACCAATGAGCAGTTCTTC.

This clonotype was counted many times. The V call is TRBV2, the J call TRBJ1-1; possible D gene TRBD1, 6 bases. The CDR3 sequence is 12 residues long. CDR1 and CDR2 (germline): SNHLY, FYNNEI. Trimming cost V 6 bases and J 8 bases, with 13 bases left between them. CDR3 amino acids: CASSPGVREAFF. The CDR3 bases are TGTGCCAGCAGCCCAGGGGTGAGGGAAGCTTTCTTT.

Points on this clonotype: This could be a read error, since a much larger clone is one nucleotide away. This sequence joins TRBV7-2 and TRBJ2-1, with 9 bases fitting TRBD1. Germline V gives CDR1 SGHTA, CDR2 FQGNSA. The CDR3 covers 16 residues. V shed 4 bases and J 2 bases; nucleotides not matched to a gene: 6. CDR3 bases: TGTGCCAGCAGCTCCTGGGGACAGGGAACCTACAATGAGCAGTTCTTC. Encoded protein: CASSSWGQGTYNEQFF.

This clonotype was seen many times. V usage is TRBV28 and J usage is TRBJ1-5; D is undetermined. This CDR3 has 14 residues. V was shortened by 7 bases and J by 0 bases, with 10 bases between the two germline ends. CDR1 MDHEN and CDR2 SYDVKM come from the germline V gene. The CDR3: CASTPGYSNQPQHF. Written as DNA, the CDR3 is TGTGCCAGCACCCCGGGGTATAGCAATCAGCCCCAGCATTTT.

CDR3 residues: CASSIPDQNQPQHF. The CDR3 nucleotides read TGTGCCAGTAGTATACCGGATCAAAATCAGCCCCAGCATTTT. The chain links TRBV19 to TRBJ1-5; no reliable D call. The length of the CDR3 is 14 residues. Germline CDR1 and CDR2: LNHDA and SQIVND (reference sequence). V was trimmed by 2 bases and J by 4 bases, leaving 9 bases between them.

This clonotype has a count of ten or more. The V and J genes are TRBV24-1 and TRBJ2-1, with D unclear. The CDR3 is 17 residues long. Germline V gene sequence: CDR1 KGHDR, CDR2 SFDVKD. Deletions cut 4 bases from V and 0 bases from J, with 15 bases between. This chain's CDR3 is CATSDPGEDSSYNEQFF. DNA for the CDR3: TGTGCCACCAGTGACCCCGGCGAGGATAGCTCCTACAATGAGCAGTTCTTC.

This chain joins TRBV28 and TRBJ1-1; D not certain. The V and J ends lost 5 bases and 4 bases respectively, with 11 bases between them. CDR3 length: 13 amino acids. Germline V gene lookup returns CDR1 MDHEN and CDR2 SYDVKM. CDR3 DNA sequence: TGTGCCAGCAGTCTAGGACGGTTCACTGAAGCTTTCTTT. Encoded protein: CASSLGRFTEAFF.

This clonotype was seen repeatedly, ten times or more. The chain links TRBV2 to TRBJ1-1, with D possibly matching TRBD1 (5 bases). The CDR3 runs 14 residues. Germline V lookup: CDR1 SNHLY, CDR2 FYNNEI. V lost 7 bases, J lost 2 bases, and 14 bases lay in between. The CDR3 loop is CASTLGTVNTEAFF. In nucleotides, the CDR3 is TGTGCCAGCACGCTCGGGACGGTTAACACTGAAGCTTTCTTT.

This clonotype has ten or more counts. The chain joins TRBV6-2 or TRBV6-3 to TRBJ2-7; D gene ambiguous. This CDR3 contains 14 residues. V was cut by 4 bases and J by 3 bases, with 13 bases left in between. The V gene's germline CDR1 is MNHEY and CDR2 SVGEGT. The CDR3 DNA follows: TGTGCCAGCAGTTCTGGACCAATAGACTACGAGCAGTACTTC. Its translation is CASSSGPIDYEQYF.

The chain recombines TRBV20-1 with TRBJ2-1, with unresolved D. This CDR3 spans 13 amino acids. Germline V gene lookup returns CDR1 DFQATT and CDR2 SNEGSKA (reference sequence). Trimming shortened V by 1 base and J by 12 bases, and 16 bases separated the two germline ends. The DNA for the CDR3 is TGCAGTGCTAGAGCGGGTGAGTCCTCCCGGCAGTTCTTC. Its protein is CSARAGESSRQFF.

In its sample, this clonotype was seen many times. This sequence may be a read error, since a much larger clone differs from it by one base. The rearrangement uses TRBV6-2 or TRBV6-3 and TRBJ1-1; D gene uncertain. Trimming cost V 4 bases and J 0 bases, with 3 bases left between them. This CDR3 comprises 12 residues. Germline CDR1 reads MNHEY; CDR2 reads SVGEGT. CDR3 amino acids: CASSFMNTEAFF. The CDR3 DNA sequence: TGTGCCAGCAGTTTCATGAACACTGAAGCTTTCTTT.

This clonotype was observed at least ten times. The chain employs TRBV2 and TRBJ2-7; 8 positions agree with TRBD2. The CDR3 covers 14 residues. The germline V gene has CDR1 SNHLY and CDR2 FYNNEI. The junction had 11 bases not matched to a gene; V was cut back by 8 bases and J by 5 bases. Here the CDR3 DNA reads TGTGCCAGCCGTTTTACGGGAGGGAACGACGAGCAGTACTTC. It is translated as CASRFTGGNDEQYF.

There are many counts of this clonotype. The rearrangement links TRBV12-5 to TRBJ2-1; D remains ambiguous. V was cut by 6 bases and J by 9 bases, with 12 bases left in between. Germline CDR1 is LGHNT and CDR2 is FRNRAP. The CDR3 has 12 amino acids. CDR3 bases: TGTGCTAGTGGCATACTCTTTAGTGAGCAGTTCTTC. It specifies CASGILFSEQFF.

The V call is TRBV3-1, the J call TRBJ2-3, with D maybe TRBD1 (5 bases). The CDR3 sequence is 14 residues long. CDR1 and CDR2 (germline): LGHDT, YNNKEL (reference sequence). V lost 4 bases to trimming and J lost 7 bases, with 15 bases between them. The CDR3 reads CASSRARVGYTQYF. CDR3 in DNA: TGTGCCAGCAGCCGGGCCAGGGTCGGGTATACGCAGTATTTT.

This clonotype was seen ten or more times. The chain joins TRBV12-3 or TRBV12-4 to TRBJ1-4; D unclear. V was shortened by 3 bases and J by 10 bases, with 12 bases between the two germline ends. The CDR3 runs 13 residues. The CDR3 reads CASSFGFSLKLFF. DNA of the CDR3: TGTGCCAGCAGTTTTGGGTTTAGCCTAAAACTGTTTTTT.

This clonotype has more than one count but fewer than ten. The chain carries TRBV4-3 and TRBJ2-2; D call uncertain. CDR3 size: 15 residues. The germline V gene encodes CDR1 LGHNA and CDR2 YSLEER. The V and J ends lost 0 bases and 5 bases respectively, with 10 bases between them. The CDR3 nucleotides read TGCGCCAGCAGCCAAGATAGGATTTTAACCGGGGAGCTGTTTTTT. It codes for CASSQDRILTGELFF.

Ten or more counts support this clonotype. The V call is TRBV11-2, the J call TRBJ1-1, with D uncertain. The germline V gene has CDR1 SGHAT and CDR2 FQNNGV. Trimming took 5 bases from V and 4 from J, leaving 11 bases between them. The CDR3 has 13 amino acids. The CDR3 coding sequence is TGTGCCAGCAGCCCAGATATGAGCACTGAAGCTTTCTTT. This encodes CASSPDMSTEAFF. Drawing the rest from reference TRBV11-2 and TRBJ1-1, the complete variable domain is EAGVAQSPRYKIIEKRQSVAFWCNPISGHATLYWYQQILGQGPKLLIQFQNNGVVDDSQLPKDRFSAERLKGVDSTLKIQPAKLEDSAVYLCASSPDMSTEAFFGQGTRLTVV.

This clonotype was seen ten or more times. The chain links TRBV4-1 to TRBJ1-6, with a possible D match to TRBD1 (5 bases). The CDR3 covers 14 residues. The germline V gene has CDR1 MGHRA and CDR2 YSYEKL. The ends were cut back, 6 bases at V and 7 bases at J, with 13 bases in the middle. Here the CDR3 DNA reads TGCGCCAGCAGTGGGACTTCTCTAAATTCACCCCTCCACTTT. It specifies CASSGTSLNSPLHF.

The rearrangement uses TRBV2 and TRBJ1-1; 7 nucleotides match TRBD1. The junction had 4 bases not matched to a gene; V was cut back by 9 bases and J by 6 bases. The V gene's germline CDR1 is SNHLY and CDR2 FYNNEI. This CDR3 region has 11 residues. The CDR3 spells CARGTAAEAFF. The CDR3 coding sequence is TGTGCCAGAGGGACAGCCGCTGAAGCTTTCTTT.

This clonotype showed up just a few times. Its ends do not fully match the called genes, so a read error is possible. The chain employs TRBV28 and TRBJ2-7; D tentatively fits TRBD1 or TRBD2 (5 bases each). Germline V gives CDR1 MDHEN, CDR2 SYDVKM. The length of the CDR3 is 11 residues. The CDR3 bases are TGTGCCAGCAGTTCAGGGTACCAGGAGGACTTC. Its protein is CASSSGYQEDF.

This clonotype was counted many times. The chain employs TRBV3-1 and TRBJ1-1; D possibly corresponds to TRBD1 (6 bases). CDR3 length equals 17 residues. Germline values: CDR1 LGHDT, CDR2 YNNKEL (reference sequence). The V and J ends lost 4 bases and 1 base respectively, with 19 bases between them. This chain's CDR3 is CASSPRGGFTGNTEAFF. The CDR3 DNA sequence: TGTGCCAGCAGCCCTAGAGGGGGATTCACAGGGAACACTGAAGCTTTCTTT.

The chain uses TRBV7-2 and TRBJ1-5, with TRBD1 identical over 9 bases. Germline loops: CDR1 SGHTA, CDR2 FQGNSA. The CDR3 loop spans 14 amino acids. Trimming took 3 bases from V and 7 from J; bases not matched to a gene: 4. CDR3 DNA: TGTGCCAGCAGCTTGGGGGACAGGGTCCAGCCCCAGCATTTT. Its protein product is CASSLGDRVQPQHF.

There are many counts of this clonotype. The rearrangement joins TRBV6-2 or TRBV6-3 to TRBJ2-6; D may be TRBD1 or TRBD2 (6 bases each). Germline CDR1 MNHEY, CDR2 SVGEGT. V lost 6 bases and J lost 3, with 27 bases in between. The CDR3 totals 20 residues. CDR3: CASSLHPLGGATRGANVLTF. Here the CDR3 DNA reads TGTGCCAGCAGCCTTCATCCTTTGGGGGGCGCTACACGTGGGGCCAACGTCCTGACTTTC.

This clonotype has a count of ten or more. The rearrangement uses TRBV6-2 or TRBV6-3 and TRBJ2-5, with 10 bases matching TRBD2. The CDR3 has 17 amino acids. The germline V gene has CDR1 MNHEY and CDR2 SVGEGT. V lost 6 bases, J lost 5 bases, and 15 bases stayed unmatched. CDR3 nucleotide sequence: TGTGCCAGCAGGACCAGCGGAGCGGGAGGGCCGAGGGAGACCCAGTACTTC. Encoded protein: CASRTSGAGGPRETQYF.

The V gene is TRBV9, the J gene TRBJ1-4, with D unclear. CDR1 is SGDLS and CDR2 is YYNGEE in the germline V gene. CDR3 length equals 14 residues. V lost 0 bases to trimming and J lost 8 bases, with 11 bases between them. This CDR3 is CASSVGGRGEKLFF. The CDR3 nucleotides read TGTGCCAGCAGCGTAGGTGGGAGAGGCGAAAAACTGTTTTTT.

The chain has TRBV6-1 and TRBJ2-7; D might be TRBD2 (5 bases). Trimming cost V 7 bases and J 3 bases, with 19 bases left between them. The CDR3 is made up of 15 amino acids. Germline V gives CDR1 MNHNS, CDR2 SASEGT. The chain's CDR3 is CASKYENRGLYEQYF. CDR3 coding DNA: TGTGCCAGCAAATACGAAAACAGAGGACTCTACGAGCAGTACTTC.

This clonotype was counted at least ten times. The chain combines TRBV10-3 with TRBJ2-1; no clear D gene. The CDR3 consists of 15 residues. Germline CDR1 and CDR2: ENHRY and SYGVKD. Trimming left V 3 bases short and J 4 bases short, with 13 bases between. The CDR3 loop is CAISERAVGYNEQFF. The CDR3 coding sequence is TGTGCCATCAGTGAAAGGGCAGTGGGGTACAATGAGCAGTTCTTC.

The CDR3 DNA reads as TGTGCCTGGGGGACCGGGACAGGGAGTTACACTGAAGCTTTCTTT. This encodes CAWGTGTGSYTEAFF. This chain joins TRBV30 and TRBJ1-1; 9 bases line up with TRBD1. This CDR3 spans 15 amino acids. Germline V CDR1 and CDR2: GTSNPN, SVGIG (reference sequence). V lost 5 bases, J lost 3 bases, and 10 bases stayed unmatched.

A few counts support this clonotype. The V and J genes are TRBV28 and TRBJ1-5; D is unresolved. The CDR3 consists of 12 residues. CDR1 and CDR2 from the germline V gene are MDHEN and SYDVKM. The ends were cut back, 5 bases at V and 9 bases at J, with 11 bases in the middle. Written as DNA, the CDR3 is TGTGCCAGCAGTAGAGGGTACGGGCCCCAGCATTTT. It codes for CASSRGYGPQHF.

The chain links TRBV14 to TRBJ2-2; possibly TRBD2 for D (6 bases). Germline loops: CDR1 SGHDN, CDR2 FVKESK. The V end was cut by 1 base, the J end by 4 bases, with 13 bases between. The length of the CDR3 is 16 residues. The CDR3 DNA sequence: TGTGCCAGCAGCCAAGCTGCCCAGGGAGGCACCGGGGAGCTGTTTTTT. This codes for CASSQAAQGGTGELFF.